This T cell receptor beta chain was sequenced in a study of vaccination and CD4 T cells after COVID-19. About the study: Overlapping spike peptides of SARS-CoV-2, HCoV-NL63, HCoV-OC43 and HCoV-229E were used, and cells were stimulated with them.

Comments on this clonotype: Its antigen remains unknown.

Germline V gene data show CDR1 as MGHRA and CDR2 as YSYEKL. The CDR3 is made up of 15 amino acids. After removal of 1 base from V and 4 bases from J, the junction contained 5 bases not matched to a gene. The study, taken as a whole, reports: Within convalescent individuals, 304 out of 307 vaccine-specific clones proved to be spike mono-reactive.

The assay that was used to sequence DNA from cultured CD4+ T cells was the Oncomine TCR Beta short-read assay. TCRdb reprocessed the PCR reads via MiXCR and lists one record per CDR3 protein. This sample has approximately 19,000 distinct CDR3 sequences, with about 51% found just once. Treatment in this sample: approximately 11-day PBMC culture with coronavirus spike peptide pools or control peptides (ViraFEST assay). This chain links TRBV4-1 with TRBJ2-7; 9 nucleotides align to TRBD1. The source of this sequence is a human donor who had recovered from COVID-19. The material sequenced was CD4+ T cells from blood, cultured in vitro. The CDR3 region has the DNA TGCGCCAGCAGCCAAGCGAGGACAGGGGAATACGAGCAGTACTTC. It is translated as CASSQARTGEYEQYF.